This entry features one T cell receptor beta chain sequence. An end of the junction differs from the germline gene, which may be a read error. This sample was included in a study of Graves' ophthalmopathy and Graves' hyperthyroidism. Amplification of TCR beta CDR3 regions used RNA transcripts. Following a first-round RT-PCR that used HTBI primers, a second-round multiplex PCR was carried out. TCRdb redid the calling of the multiplex PCR reads with MiXCR, one entry per CDR3 protein. The sample yields around 1,000,000 distinct CDR3 sequences, about 38% seen once. The sequenced sample was peripheral blood or thyroid tissue (not recorded which). The sequence came from an adult man with Graves' hyperthyroidism.

The CDR3 DNA follows: TGTGCCAGCAGCTCCGGGACAGGGCACGGGGAGCCGTTTTTT. Translating it yields CASSSGTGHGEPFF. This chain uses TRBV7-9 with TRBJ2-2; 9 positions agree with TRBD1. This CDR3 contains 14 residues. The V gene's germline CDR1 is SEHNR and CDR2 FQNEAQ (reference sequence).